Presented here are 27 T cell receptor beta chains from one specimen sequenced in a study of response to subunit inactivated influenza vaccine. Via MiXCR, TCRdb re-called the RT-PCR reads, giving one row per CDR3 protein. The data hold 860,000 or so distinct CDR3 sequences, with 21% observed a single time. The specimen was PBMCs from blood, collected 5 days after vaccination. These receptors originate from a man in his forties or fifties who received an inactivated influenza vaccine.

This chain uses TRBV4-3 with TRBJ2-5, with 10 bases identical to TRBD2. CDR1 and CDR2 from the germline V gene are LGHNA and YSLEER. With V trimmed by 0 bases and J by 5 bases, 6 bases remained unmatched. There are 16 residues in the CDR3. The CDR3 is CASSQDTGLATETQYF. DNA for the CDR3: TGCGCCAGCAGCCAAGACACGGGACTAGCGACGGAGACCCAGTACTTC.

CDR3 sequence (DNA): TGTGCCAGCAGCTTACCCTTAGGCAGGGCCGAGCAGTACTTC. Amino acid sequence: CASSLPLGRAEQYF. The chain links TRBV7-2 to TRBJ2-7, with TRBD1 as a possible D gene (5 bases). The length of the CDR3 is 14 residues. Trimming stripped 2 bases from V and 6 bases from J, with 14 bases between. The germline V gene has CDR1 SGHTA and CDR2 FQGNSA. Variable domain in full (rest from reference TRBV7-2 and TRBJ2-7): GAGVSQSPSNKVTEKGKDVELRCDPISGHTALYWYRQSLGQGLEFLIYFQGNSAPDKSGLPSDRFSAERTGGSVSTLTIQRTQQEDSAVYLCASSLPLGRAEQYFGPGTRLTVT.

This clonotype was seen many times. The chain employs TRBV6-1 and TRBJ2-7, with 9 bases aligning to TRBD1. The trim removed 6 bases at V and 5 bases at J, leaving 8 bases unmatched. The CDR3 is made up of 14 amino acids. The germline V gene encodes CDR1 MNHNS and CDR2 SASEGT. The CDR3 DNA reads TGTGCCAGCAGCTCCGGCCGGACAGGGGACGAGCAGTACTTC. Encoded protein: CASSSGRTGDEQYF.

The genes are TRBV25-1 and TRBJ2-1; D remains ambiguous. Germline V gene data show CDR1 as MGHDK and CDR2 as SYGVNS. The CDR3 sequence is 12 residues long. V was pared by 6 bases and J by 10 bases, with 13 bases between. CDR3 in amino acids: CASRKIAGEQFF. For the CDR3, the DNA is TGTGCCAGCAGGAAAATAGCAGGAGAGCAGTTCTTC.

This clonotype was seen a few times. The chain recombines TRBV20-1 with TRBJ1-1, with D possibly TRBD1 on 6 matching bases. V lost 6 bases, J lost 4 bases, and 18 bases lay in between. CDR1 DFQATT and CDR2 SNEGSKA come from the germline V gene (reference sequence). The CDR3 spans 14 residues. The CDR3 DNA reads TGCAGTGCGTATAAAGGGGGGGCGAGCACTGAAGCTTTCTTT. Encoded protein: CSAYKGGASTEAFF.

This clonotype was seen only a few times. This sequence joins TRBV6-4 and TRBJ2-3; 8 nucleotides match TRBD2. This CDR3 comprises 15 residues. With 0 bases clipped from V and 11 bases from J, the junction kept 10 bases outside the gene matches. Germline V CDR1 and CDR2: MRHNA, SNTAGT. CDR3 sequence reads: CASSDSVYSGDQQYF. CDR3 DNA: TGTGCCAGCAGTGACTCCGTTTATAGCGGGGATCAGCAGTATTTT.

Many counts were recorded for this clonotype. V is TRBV20-1 and J is TRBJ1-1; 7 bases are a match to TRBD1. The CDR3 is 13 amino acids. V shed 5 bases, J shed 2 bases, and the junction held 5 bases outside the gene matches. Germline V gives CDR1 DFQATT, CDR2 SNEGSKA (reference sequence). The CDR3 DNA reads TGCAGTGCTGAGGACAGGTCAAACACTGAAGCTTTCTTT. It is translated as CSAEDRSNTEAFF.

CDR3 loop: CSARGTGSSYEQYF. In DNA form, the CDR3 reads TGCAGTGCTAGGGGGACAGGGTCGTCCTACGAGCAGTACTTC. The chain has TRBV20-1 and TRBJ2-7; 9 nucleotides match TRBD1. This CDR3 has 14 residues. The V segment lost 3 bases and the J segment 1 base; nucleotides outside the gene matches: 4. From germline, CDR1 is DFQATT and CDR2 SNEGSKA (reference sequence).

The chain combines TRBV20-1 with TRBJ2-2; D unclear. Trimming removed 5 bases at V and 0 bases at J, with 13 bases between. Germline loops: CDR1 DFQATT, CDR2 SNEGSKA (reference sequence). CDR3 length: 15 residues. The CDR3 loop reads CSADPRRSNTGELFF. The CDR3 DNA sequence: TGCAGTGCTGACCCAAGACGATCGAACACCGGGGAGCTGTTTTTT.

The sample holds a few counts of this clonotype. The chain carries TRBV10-3 and TRBJ2-7; D call uncertain. The CDR3 extends over 15 amino acids. Trimming shortened V by 3 bases and J by 1 base, and 13 bases separated the two germline ends. Germline CDR1 reads ENHRY; CDR2 reads SYGVKD. The CDR3 sequence is CAISDAEGRSYEQYF. CDR3 bases: TGTGCCATCAGTGACGCGGAAGGAAGATCCTACGAGCAGTACTTC.

The chain couples TRBV7-9 to TRBJ2-7; 10 bases map to TRBD1. The CDR3 runs to 16 residues. V lost 3 bases and J lost 2; bases outside the gene matches: 7. Germline V gene sequence: CDR1 SEHNR, CDR2 FQNEAQ (reference sequence). Written as DNA, the CDR3 is TGTGCCAGCAGCTTTCCCGACAGGGGGCCTACCTACGAGCAGTACTTC. Translating it yields CASSFPDRGPTYEQYF. Supplemented by reference TRBV7-9 and TRBJ2-7, the full variable domain reads DTGVSQNPRHKITKRGQNVTFRCDPISEHNRLYWYRQTLGQGPEFLTYFQNEAQLEKSRLLSDRFSAERPKGSFSTLEIQRTEQGDSAMYLCASSFPDRGPTYEQYFGPGTRLTVT.

The V call is TRBV5-6, the J call TRBJ2-1; D might be TRBD2 (6 bases). V was pared by 0 bases and J by 10 bases, with 11 bases between. The V gene's germline CDR1 is SGHDT and CDR2 YYEEEE. The CDR3 covers 13 residues. The CDR3 here is CASSLVSGSEQFF. CDR3 sequence (DNA): TGTGCCAGCAGCTTGGTCAGCGGGTCCGAGCAGTTCTTC.

V is TRBV20-1 and J is TRBJ2-7; D possibly uses TRBD1 or TRBD2 (5 bases each). V shed 0 bases and J shed 0 bases, with 12 bases lying between them. This CDR3 spans 15 amino acids. Germline CDR1 is DFQATT and CDR2 is SNEGSKA (reference sequence). This CDR3 is CSARDLGDRSYEQYF. CDR3 bases: TGCAGTGCTAGAGATTTGGGGGACCGCTCCTACGAGCAGTACTTC.

The table lists this clonotype with many counts. One end of the junction fails to match germline, which may point to a read error. V is TRBV7-7 and J is TRBJ2-3; 10 positions match TRBD2. From germline, CDR1 is SSHAT and CDR2 FNYEAQ (reference sequence). CDR3 length equals 15 residues. CDR3 region: CASSTGLASTDTQYF. CDR3 nucleotide sequence: TGTGCTAGCAGCACGGGACTAGCGAGCACAGATACGCAGTATTTT.

The chain carries TRBV6-2 or TRBV6-3 and TRBJ2-2; TRBD2 matches at 7 bases. Trimming took 7 bases from V and 3 from J; bases not matched to a gene: 11. The CDR3 is 16 amino acids. Germline assignment: CDR1 MNHEY and CDR2 SVGEGT. The CDR3 spells CASTSGRARDTGELFF. CDR3 nucleotide sequence: TGTGCCAGCACCTCGGGGAGGGCGCGGGACACCGGGGAGCTGTTTTTT.

Only a few counts were recorded for this clonotype. CDR3 nucleotide sequence: TGCGCCAGCAGCTTTAGGGCGGATCCGCGGAATGAGCAGTTCTTC. It translates to CASSFRADPRNEQFF. V usage is TRBV5-1 and J usage is TRBJ2-1; D uncertain. CDR1 SGHRS and CDR2 YFSETQ come from the germline V gene. V was pared by 2 bases and J by 7 bases, with 16 bases between. This CDR3 contains 15 residues.

V usage is TRBV27 and J usage is TRBJ2-7; D might be TRBD1 (5 bases). Trimming stripped 4 bases from V and 2 bases from J, with 12 bases between. In germline, CDR1 is MNHEY, CDR2 SMNVEV (reference sequence). The CDR3 runs 14 residues. As DNA, the CDR3 is TGTGCCAGCAGTTCCTATAAAGGGGCCTACGAGCAGTACTTC. Residues: CASSSYKGAYEQYF.

The table lists this clonotype with a few counts. V usage is TRBV4-3 and J usage is TRBJ1-5; D gene uncertain. The germline CDR1 and CDR2 sequences are LGHNA and YSLEER. The V gene lost 3 bases and the J gene lost 3 bases, with 12 bases spanning the gap. The CDR3 spans 15 residues. The CDR3 spells CASSQSWVYNQPQHF. The CDR3 DNA sequence: TGCGCCAGCAGCCAGAGCTGGGTATACAATCAGCCCCAGCATTTT.

The V gene is TRBV3-1, the J gene TRBJ2-3; no reliable D call. Germline V gives CDR1 LGHDT, CDR2 YNNKEL (reference sequence). Trimming pared 3 bases from V and 4 bases from J, leaving 11 bases between. There are 14 residues in the CDR3. The CDR3 region is CASSQTGPADTQYF. The CDR3, as DNA: TGTGCCAGCAGCCAGACGGGTCCGGCAGATACGCAGTATTTT.

This clonotype was seen more than once but under ten times. The gene calls are TRBV20-1 and TRBJ2-2; tentatively, D is TRBD2 (5 bases). Germline CDR1 and CDR2: DFQATT and SNEGSKA (reference sequence). The V end was cut by 1 base, the J end by 4 bases, with 7 bases between. This CDR3 comprises 13 residues. The CDR3 region has the DNA TGCAGTGCTAGAGGACTATCCACCGGGGAGCTGTTTTTT. This translates into CSARGLSTGELFF.

This chain uses TRBV29-1 with TRBJ2-1, with 8 bases lining up with TRBD2. The CDR3 spans 15 residues. Germline values: CDR1 SQVTM, CDR2 ANQGSEA. V shed 6 bases, J shed 2 bases, and the junction held 9 bases outside the gene matches. The CDR3 DNA reads as TGCAGCGTCCTCGTTAGGCGGGGGGCCTACAATGAGCAGTTCTTC. As protein: CSVLVRRGAYNEQFF.

There are a few counts of this clonotype. The chain has TRBV12-3 or TRBV12-4 and TRBJ1-2; no reliable D call. The CDR3 extends over 14 amino acids. Trimming stripped 5 bases from V and 4 bases from J, with 14 bases between. This CDR3 is CASSLRRLAYGYTF. In DNA form, the CDR3 reads TGTGCCAGCAGTCTCCGACGCCTGGCCTATGGCTACACCTTC.

V is TRBV27 and J is TRBJ1-1, with D unresolved. Germline V lookup: CDR1 MNHEY, CDR2 SMNVEV (reference sequence). CDR3 size: 15 residues. V was clipped by 7 bases and J by 0 bases, with 15 bases between them. The CDR3 loop is CASTSSVLMNTEAFF. Here the CDR3 DNA reads TGTGCCAGCACGTCGTCCGTCCTCATGAACACTGAAGCTTTCTTT.

This rearrangement joins TRBV6-2 or TRBV6-3 to TRBJ2-1; 7 bases line up with TRBD2. Germline V gene data show CDR1 as MNHEY and CDR2 as SVGEGT. This CDR3 has 17 amino acids. V lost 6 bases to trimming and J lost 2 bases; unmatched junction nucleotides: 13. The CDR3 bases are TGTGCCAGCAGACACCCCGGGCTAGCGGACGCCTACAATGAGCAGTTCTTC. Its translation: CASRHPGLADAYNEQFF.

The chain recombines TRBV20-1 with TRBJ2-4; maybe TRBD1 (7 bases). The CDR3 runs 16 residues. CDR1 is DFQATT and CDR2 is SNEGSKA in the germline V gene (reference sequence). V was shortened by 5 bases and J by 1 base, with 18 bases between the two germline ends. The CDR3 sequence: CSAPRRGRGAKNIQYF. CDR3 DNA: TGCAGTGCTCCCAGGCGGGGCAGGGGGGCCAAAAACATTCAGTACTTC.

The chain links TRBV24-1 to TRBJ2-3; 7 nucleotides agree with TRBD2. The CDR3 loop spans 16 amino acids. CDR1 is KGHDR and CDR2 is SFDVKD in the germline V gene. The J segment lost 0 bases and the V segment lost 5 bases, leaving 7 bases of the junction unmatched. The CDR3 nucleotides read TGTGCCACCAGTGCCGTGACTAGCTCTAGCACAGATACGCAGTATTTT. Residues: CATSAVTSSSTDTQYF.

This clonotype has only a few counts. The chain couples TRBV11-1 to TRBJ2-1; TRBD2 matches at 8 bases. CDR1 and CDR2 from the germline V gene are SGHAT and FQDESV (reference sequence). The CDR3 contains 16 residues. J lost 7 bases, V lost 2 bases, and 10 bases had no gene match. The CDR3 bases are TGTGCCAGCAGCTTAACGAGACTAGCGAAAGGGAATGAGCAGTTCTTC. Its protein is CASSLTRLAKGNEQFF.